This is a list of T cell receptor beta chains from one sample in a study of blood T cell repertoires in COVID-19. TCRdb's copy holds only in-frame clones and misses some; the assay was immunoSEQ multiplex PCR. The sample records some 140,000 clones, around 87% being singletons. Material: peripheral blood. These receptors came from a woman aged 50 to 65 who had recovered from COVID-19. CDR3s include the opening cysteine and the closing phenylalanine or tryptophan. The D gene is left open where the match is weak. For some rows the clone size is stated as once, few or many, or as a class when expanded; others skip it.

v_call: TRBV6-1; j_call: TRBJ2-5; d_call: TRBD2; clone_size: few; cdr3_aa: CASSEIRAGSYQETQYF; cdr3_nt: TGTGCCAGCAGTGAAATTCGAGCGGGGAGTTACCAAGAGACCCAGTACTTC
v_call: TRBV9; j_call: TRBJ1-2; d_call: TRBD1; clone_size: .; cdr3_aa: CASTRDRAYYGYTF; cdr3_nt: TGTGCCAGCACCCGGGACAGGGCCTACTATGGCTACACCTTC
v_call: TRBV24-1; j_call: TRBJ1-5; d_call: TRBD1; clone_size: .; cdr3_aa: CATSDPRTGSNQPQHF; cdr3_nt: TGTGCCACCAGTGACCCGAGGACAGGTAGCAATCAGCCCCAGCATTTT
v_call: TRBV15; j_call: TRBJ1-6; d_call: .; clone_size: .; cdr3_aa: CATSYAPGQPSSYNSPLHF; cdr3_nt: TGTGCCACCAGCTATGCTCCGGGACAACCGAGCTCCTATAATTCACCCCTCCACTTT
v_call: TRBV4-1; j_call: TRBJ2-1; d_call: .; clone_size: .; cdr3_aa: CASSQDPDPAAFYNEQFF; cdr3_nt: TGCGCCAGCAGCCAAGATCCTGATCCAGCAGCGTTCTACAATGAGCAGTTCTTC
v_call: TRBV6-6; j_call: TRBJ1-5; d_call: .; clone_size: .; cdr3_aa: CASTGSNQPQHF; cdr3_nt: TGTGCCAGCACAGGGTCCAATCAGCCCCAGCATTTT
v_call: TRBV20-1; j_call: TRBJ1-2; d_call: .; clone_size: .; cdr3_aa: CSATPPGGYTF; cdr3_nt: TGCAGTGCTACCCCCCCCGGTGGCTACACCTTC
v_call: TRBV6-2/TRBV6-3; j_call: TRBJ2-1; d_call: TRBD2; clone_size: .; cdr3_aa: CASSQEGGNFYFSYNEQFF; cdr3_nt: TGTGCCAGCAGCCAAGAGGGAGGGAATTTCTACTTTTCCTACAATGAGCAGTTCTTC
v_call: TRBV19; j_call: TRBJ2-6; d_call: .; clone_size: .; cdr3_aa: CASSIDYGGMVAGANVLTF; cdr3_nt: TGTGCCAGTAGTATAGATTATGGAGGGATGGTCGCTGGGGCCAACGTCCTGACTTTC
v_call: TRBV19; j_call: TRBJ2-1; d_call: TRBD2; clone_size: .; cdr3_aa: CASSIPGQGARTSGRYYNEQFF; cdr3_nt: TGTGCCAGTAGTATCCCTGGACAGGGGGCGAGGACTAGCGGGAGGTACTACAATGAGCAGTTCTTC
v_call: TRBV5-1; j_call: TRBJ1-2; d_call: .; clone_size: many; cdr3_aa: CASSVPGQSIGYTF; cdr3_nt: TGCGCCAGCAGCGTCCCGGGACAAAGTATTGGCTACACCTTC
v_call: TRBV12-1; j_call: TRBJ1-1; d_call: .; clone_size: .; cdr3_aa: CASSWGGQGWDTEAFF; cdr3_nt: TGTGCCAGCAGCTGGGGGGGACAGGGGTGGGACACTGAAGCTTTCTTT
v_call: TRBV28; j_call: TRBJ1-2; d_call: .; clone_size: few; cdr3_aa: CASSSGLPRGYTF; cdr3_nt: TGTGCCAGCAGTTCCGGACTCCCTAGGGGCTACACCTTC
v_call: TRBV6-1; j_call: TRBJ1-4; d_call: TRBD1; clone_size: .; cdr3_aa: CASSATGTGGLGKLFF; cdr3_nt: TGTGCCAGCAGTGCAACCGGGACAGGGGGTCTCGGAAAACTGTTTTTT
v_call: TRBV4-1; j_call: TRBJ2-7; d_call: TRBD1; clone_size: .; cdr3_aa: CASSQDVTGQGLYEQYF; cdr3_nt: TGCGCCAGCAGCCAAGATGTGACGGGACAGGGACTCTACGAGCAGTACTTC
v_call: TRBV5-1; j_call: TRBJ1-1; d_call: .; clone_size: few; cdr3_aa: CASSSTGRDTEAFF; cdr3_nt: TGCGCCAGCAGCTCTACAGGGAGGGACACTGAAGCTTTCTTT
v_call: TRBV7-9; j_call: TRBJ2-7; d_call: TRBD2; clone_size: .; cdr3_aa: CASTAGGRWDEQYF; cdr3_nt: TGTGCCTCAACAGCCGGCGGGAGGTGGGACGAGCAGTACTTC
v_call: TRBV7-8; j_call: TRBJ1-1; d_call: TRBD1; clone_size: few; cdr3_aa: CASSLGTGSYTEAFF; cdr3_nt: TGTGCCAGCAGCCTCGGGACAGGGTCATACACTGAAGCTTTCTTT
v_call: TRBV7-9; j_call: TRBJ1-1; d_call: .; clone_size: .; cdr3_aa: CASSNSGHSVNTEAFF; cdr3_nt: TGTGCCAGCAGCAATAGCGGCCACAGCGTGAACACTGAAGCTTTCTTT
v_call: TRBV6-2/TRBV6-3; j_call: TRBJ1-5; d_call: .; clone_size: .; cdr3_aa: CASSHPQGGNQPQHF; cdr3_nt: TGTGCCAGCAGCCACCCGCAGGGCGGCAATCAGCCCCAGCATTTT
v_call: TRBV21-1; j_call: TRBJ2-3; d_call: .; clone_size: .; cdr3_aa: CASNFRRTDTQYF; cdr3_nt: TGTGCCAGCAACTTCAGGCGCACAGATACGCAGTATTTT
v_call: TRBV4-1; j_call: TRBJ2-7; d_call: .; clone_size: .; cdr3_aa: CASSQAADTYEQYF; cdr3_nt: TGCGCCAGCAGCCAAGCGGCGGATACCTACGAGCAGTACTTC
v_call: TRBV10-3; j_call: TRBJ2-1; d_call: TRBD2; clone_size: many; cdr3_aa: CAISPGLAHNEQFF; cdr3_nt: TGTGCCATCAGTCCGGGACTAGCACACAATGAGCAGTTCTTC
v_call: TRBV5-4; j_call: TRBJ2-5; d_call: TRBD2; clone_size: .; cdr3_aa: CASSLRLAGEETQYF; cdr3_nt: TGTGCCAGCAGCTTGCGGCTAGCGGGAGAAGAGACCCAGTACTTC
v_call: TRBV11-2; j_call: TRBJ2-1; d_call: .; clone_size: many; cdr3_aa: CASSLGSGPNEQFF; cdr3_nt: TGTGCCAGCAGCTTAGGGTCAGGTCCCAATGAGCAGTTCTTC
v_call: TRBV29-1; j_call: TRBJ2-2; d_call: TRBD1; clone_size: .; cdr3_aa: CSVAGTGDTGELFF; cdr3_nt: TGCAGCGTGGCCGGGACAGGAGACACCGGGGAGCTGTTTTTT
v_call: TRBV6-2/TRBV6-3; j_call: TRBJ2-5; d_call: TRBD2; clone_size: .; cdr3_aa: CASSYPGSGSETQYF; cdr3_nt: TGTGCCAGCAGTTACCCCGGTAGCGGGAGTGAGACCCAGTACTTC
v_call: TRBV7-2; j_call: TRBJ1-2; d_call: .; clone_size: .; cdr3_aa: CASSPHVQGMRGYTF; cdr3_nt: TGTGCCAGCAGCCCCCATGTACAGGGAATGCGGGGCTACACCTTC
v_call: TRBV18; j_call: TRBJ1-4; d_call: TRBD1; clone_size: .; cdr3_aa: CASSPRDRGLTNEKLFF; cdr3_nt: TGTGCCAGCTCACCCCGGGACAGGGGGTTAACTAATGAAAAACTGTTTTTT
v_call: TRBV6-2/TRBV6-3; j_call: TRBJ2-1; d_call: TRBD2; clone_size: .; cdr3_aa: CASSYAKTSGSSIEQFF; cdr3_nt: TGTGCCAGCAGTTACGCGAAGACTAGCGGGAGTAGTATTGAGCAGTTCTTC
v_call: TRBV7-8; j_call: TRBJ1-4; d_call: TRBD1; clone_size: .; cdr3_aa: CASSGRGLGTNEKLFF; cdr3_nt: TGTGCCAGCAGCGGCAGGGGGCTCGGTACTAATGAAAAACTGTTTTTT
v_call: TRBV19; j_call: TRBJ2-1; d_call: TRBD2; clone_size: few; cdr3_aa: CASNMRAGLAGGSFYEQFF; cdr3_nt: TGTGCCAGTAACATGCGTGCTGGACTAGCGGGAGGGTCGTTTTATGAGCAGTTCTTC
v_call: TRBV7-9; j_call: TRBJ1-4; d_call: TRBD1; clone_size: .; cdr3_aa: CASSLGGQGSSKLFF; cdr3_nt: TGTGCCAGCAGCTTAGGGGGACAGGGATCTTCAAAACTGTTTTTT
v_call: TRBV2; j_call: TRBJ1-5; d_call: TRBD1; clone_size: .; cdr3_aa: CASSDWDRYQPQHF; cdr3_nt: TGTGCCAGCAGTGATTGGGACAGGTATCAGCCCCAGCATTTT
v_call: TRBV6-5; j_call: TRBJ2-3; d_call: TRBD1; clone_size: .; cdr3_aa: CASSYSGQGGTDTQYF; cdr3_nt: TGTGCCAGCAGTTACTCAGGGCAGGGGGGCACAGATACGCAGTATTTT
v_call: TRBV6-2/TRBV6-3; j_call: TRBJ2-1; d_call: .; clone_size: .; cdr3_aa: CASSYSRGLLEQFF; cdr3_nt: TGTGCCAGCAGTTATTCCCGCGGGCTTCTTGAGCAGTTCTTC
v_call: TRBV7-6; j_call: TRBJ2-2; d_call: TRBD2; clone_size: .; cdr3_aa: CASSSVAGWGTGELFF; cdr3_nt: TGTGCCAGCAGCTCCGTAGCGGGATGGGGAACCGGGGAGCTGTTTTTT
v_call: TRBV5-1; j_call: TRBJ2-5; d_call: TRBD1; clone_size: .; cdr3_aa: CASSSQGRQETQYF; cdr3_nt: TGCGCCAGCAGCTCACAGGGGCGGCAAGAGACCCAGTACTTC
v_call: TRBV30; j_call: TRBJ1-5; d_call: .; clone_size: once; cdr3_aa: CAWSFESNQPQHF; cdr3_nt: TGTGCCTGGAGTTTTGAGAGCAATCAGCCCCAGCATTTT
v_call: TRBV5-1; j_call: TRBJ2-5; d_call: .; clone_size: .; cdr3_aa: CASSLQNVREETQYF; cdr3_nt: TGCGCCAGCAGCTTGCAGAATGTCAGGGAAGAGACCCAGTACTTC